The entry below describes one T cell receptor beta chain. Its antigen is unknown. This CDR3 spans 13 amino acids. The germline V gene has CDR1 MRHNA and CDR2 SNTAGT. V was shortened by 7 bases and J by 2 bases, with 9 bases between the two germline ends. The data derive from a study of OX40 agonist ivuxolimab in advanced cancers. Study summary: Ivuxolimab, an antibody that agonizes OX40 (CD134), was administered to the patients. Participants averaged approximately 65 years of age (range 23 to 79) and were 82.7% male.

Produced via immunoSEQ multiplex PCR; TCRdb's table is partial and in-frame only. The sample has about 54,000 clones, about nine tenths seen once. General study results and limits: CD8+ T cells were the subset that, on average, had more expanded clones than CD4+. Both blood CD4+ and CD8+ T cells showed clonal growth by week 6 at 0.1 to 3.0 mg/kg.

The TCR sequence derives from an adult with an advanced solid tumor such as melanoma, head and neck, liver or kidney cancer. Material: CD4+ or CD8+ T cells sorted from blood, obtained in a trial of the OX40 agonist ivuxolimab. The rearrangement links TRBV6-4 to TRBJ1-5; TRBD1 is a possible D gene (5 bases). CDR3: CASKGYGNQPQHF. The CDR3 DNA sequence: TGTGCCAGCAAGGGGTATGGCAATCAGCCCCAGCATTTT.